Following are 16 T cell receptor beta chains from one sample sequenced in a study of identifying expanded T cells in peripheral blood. TCRdb keeps only in-frame clones here, not all; method: immunoSEQ multiplex PCR. The sample consists of some 95,000 clones, approximately 83% of them appearing once. Specimen: blood. Receptors originate from a person between 18 and 70 years old in good health.

The genes are TRBV4-3 and TRBJ2-7; 9 positions match TRBD2. Germline V gene sequence: CDR1 LGHNA, CDR2 YSLEER. The CDR3 has 15 residues. Losses at the gene ends were 6 bases for V and 5 bases for J; bases not matched to a gene: 11. The CDR3 region has the DNA TGCGCCAGCAGTCGGCGGGGGGGCCTCTCGCACGAGCAGTACTTC. Translation gives CASSRRGGLSHEQYF.

This clone has just one count. V is TRBV10-3 and J is TRBJ1-2; TRBD1 aligns across 10 bases. From germline, CDR1 is ENHRY and CDR2 SYGVKD. V shed 4 bases and J 6 bases; nucleotides not matched to a gene: 5. This CDR3 region has 14 residues. CDR3 amino acids: CAISARQGADGYTF. The CDR3 nucleotides are TGTGCCATCAGTGCCCGACAGGGGGCGGATGGCTACACCTTC.

The DNA for the CDR3 is TGTGCCAGCCTCTTCAGAACAGGGGCGACGAACACTGAAGCTTTCTTT. This codes for CASLFRTGATNTEAFF. The chain uses TRBV19 and TRBJ1-1, with 7 nucleotides matching TRBD1. This CDR3 spans 16 amino acids. With V trimmed by 9 bases and J by 1 base, 14 bases remained unmatched. From germline, CDR1 is LNHDA and CDR2 SQIVND (reference sequence).

This clone was seen only once. V gene TRBV2 combines with J gene TRBJ2-5; D gene unclear. Per germline, CDR1 SNHLY and CDR2 FYNNEI. The CDR3 has 13 residues. V lost 6 bases to trimming and J lost 2 bases, with 10 bases between them. The CDR3 is CASRPNPQETQYF. CDR3 sequence (DNA): TGTGCCAGCAGGCCGAACCCTCAAGAGACCCAGTACTTC.

The chain recombines TRBV30 with TRBJ2-5; 9 nucleotides agree with TRBD1. The V gene end was trimmed by 3 bases and the J gene end by 5 bases; junction bases not matched to a gene: 4. CDR1 is GTSNPN and CDR2 is SVGIG in the germline V gene (reference sequence). The length of the CDR3 is 13 residues. CDR3 bases: TGTGCCTGGAGCCCCGGGACAGGGGAGACCCAGTACTTC. This codes for CAWSPGTGETQYF.

Turning to this clone: Other DNA sequences from this sample encode an identical CDR3 as well. This chain connects TRBV7-2 to TRBJ2-5; the D call may be TRBD1 or TRBD2 (5 bases each). The CDR3 runs 16 residues. V was pared by 0 bases and J by 1 base, with 12 bases between. Germline V CDR1 and CDR2: SGHTA, FQGNSA. The DNA of the CDR3 is TGTGCCAGCAGCTTAGCGGGGGTATCGCCCCAAGAGACCCAGTACTTC. Protein sequence: CASSLAGVSPQETQYF.

V gene TRBV7-2 combines with J gene TRBJ1-3; no clear D. Germline V gene data show CDR1 as SGHTA and CDR2 as FQGNSA. V was pared by 1 base and J by 2 bases, with 12 bases between. The CDR3 is made up of 16 amino acids. CDR3 DNA sequence: TGTGCCAGCAGCTTAGATGGAGCCAGACCTGGAAACACCATATATTTT. Translation: CASSLDGARPGNTIYF.

This chain connects TRBV19 to TRBJ1-3; D is unresolved. Germline assignment: CDR1 LNHDA and CDR2 SQIVND (reference sequence). The CDR3 sequence is 13 residues long. V was pared by 3 bases and J by 5 bases, with 8 bases between. Here the CDR3 reads CASSMSQRNTIYF. DNA of the CDR3: TGTGCCAGTAGTATGAGTCAGAGAAACACCATATATTTT.

This chain uses TRBV2 with TRBJ2-1; TRBD1 matches 7 bases. J gave up 0 bases and V 7 bases, and 18 bases lay outside the gene matches. The CDR3 loop spans 19 amino acids. Germline-derived CDR1 and CDR2 are SNHLY and FYNNEI. The CDR3 spells CASTIRGGEIRSSYNEQFF. As DNA, the CDR3 is TGTGCCAGCACCATCCGAGGGGGCGAGATTAGGAGCTCCTACAATGAGCAGTTCTTC. Together with reference TRBV2 and TRBJ2-1, the CDR3 gives the full variable domain: EPEVTQTPSHQVTQMGQEVILRCVPISNHLYFYWYRQILGQKVEFLVSFYNNEISEKSEIFDDQFSVERPDGSNFTLKIRSTKLEDSAMYFCASTIRGGEIRSSYNEQFFGPGTRLTVL.

This clone has just a few counts. The chain links TRBV7-9 to TRBJ1-2, with a possible D match to TRBD1 (5 bases). Germline values: CDR1 SEHNR, CDR2 FQNEAQ (reference sequence). Trimming cost V 4 bases and J 0 bases, with 9 bases left between them. This CDR3 has 14 residues. The CDR3 region is CASSYDRPNYGYTF. DNA for the CDR3: TGTGCCAGCAGCTACGACAGACCTAACTATGGCTACACCTTC.

This sequence joins TRBV9 and TRBJ1-2; the D gene is possibly TRBD1 (6 bases). V lost 3 bases and J lost 8, with 20 bases in between. CDR1 and CDR2 from the germline V gene are SGDLS and YYNGEE. The CDR3 runs 15 residues. CDR3 DNA: TGTGCCAGCAGCGAGGCGGGAACAGGGACCAGGGGCTACACCTTC. Translation gives CASSEAGTGTRGYTF.

This clone ranks as medium-sized. Other DNA sequences in this specimen translate into the identical CDR3. The chain couples TRBV15 to TRBJ1-2; D gene unclear. V lost 0 bases and J 6 bases, leaving 8 bases between the germline ends. CDR3 size: 13 residues. Germline V CDR1 and CDR2: LNHNV, YYDKDF (reference sequence). The CDR3 nucleotides read TGTGCCACCAGCAGAGAGGAGGGTGATGGCTACACCTTC. The encoded protein is CATSREEGDGYTF.

The chain employs TRBV7-8 and TRBJ2-5; 7 nucleotides line up with TRBD2. The CDR3 sequence is 19 residues long. J lost 5 bases, V lost 2 bases, and 20 bases had no gene match. Germline V CDR1 and CDR2: SGHVS, FQNEAQ. This CDR3 reads CASSLSAGTFNLKGETQYF. As DNA, the CDR3 is TGTGCCAGCAGCTTATCAGCGGGGACTTTCAACCTAAAGGGGGAGACCCAGTACTTC.

V gene TRBV7-2 combines with J gene TRBJ1-4; 9 bases map to TRBD1. The CDR3 covers 16 residues. The trim removed 5 bases at V and 5 bases at J, leaving 9 bases unmatched. Germline V gene lookup returns CDR1 SGHTA and CDR2 FQGNSA. CDR3 coding DNA: TGTGCCAGCAGCCTTCTTCCGGGACAGGGAAATGAAAAACTGTTTTTT. Translated, it gives CASSLLPGQGNEKLFF.

The chain has TRBV6-1 and TRBJ2-1; 7 positions agree with TRBD1. With V trimmed by 4 bases and J by 9 bases, 9 bases remained unmatched. CDR1 MNHNS and CDR2 SASEGT come from the germline V gene. The CDR3 sequence is 14 residues long. In nucleotides, the CDR3 is TGTGCCAGCAGTGCGATGACAGGGAGCGGTGAGCAGTTCTTC. It encodes CASSAMTGSGEQFF.

The chain recombines TRBV6-1 with TRBJ1-4; perhaps TRBD1 as D (5 bases). There are 13 residues in the CDR3. Trimming took 2 bases from V and 8 from J, leaving 9 bases between them. Germline loops: CDR1 MNHNS, CDR2 SASEGT. The CDR3 is CASSEQGLEKLFF. The DNA of the CDR3 is TGTGCCAGCAGTGAACAGGGTTTGGAAAAACTGTTTTTT.